This T cell receptor beta chain was obtained from a study of cytomegalovirus exposure and HLA in healthy donors. Only in-frame clones appear in the TCRdb table, and some are missing; sequencing was by immunoSEQ multiplex PCR. The sample contains 150,000 to 180,000 clones, 85% to 90% of which appear only once. Germline V gene data show CDR1 as ENHRY and CDR2 as SYGVKD. The CDR3 loop spans 15 amino acids. V was clipped by 3 bases and J by 7 bases; unmatched bases: 7. The source material was PBMCs. The chain is built from TRBV10-3 and TRBJ2-7; 12 positions match TRBD1. The clonotype originates from a human donor in good health. DNA of the CDR3: TGTGCCATCAGTGACCCGGGACAGGGGGCGGGTGAGCAGTACTTC. Translating gives CAISDPGQGAGEQYF.